This TCR beta chain is from a study of blood T cell repertoires in COVID-19. Concerning this clone itself: The germline gene is not matched at one end of the junction; a read error may be the cause.

Produced via immunoSEQ multiplex PCR; TCRdb's table is partial and in-frame only. The data show some 100,000 clones, with about nine tenths seen just once and about 1.7% held by the top ten. The sample comprised peripheral blood. The receptor was derived from a human donor with active COVID-19. The donor label of this sample is uncertain.

The CDR3 nucleotides are TGTGCTAGCAGCTACGGGACTGAAGAGACCCAGTACTTC. It encodes CASSYGTEETQYF. The rearrangement links TRBV7-7 to TRBJ2-5, with D perhaps TRBD2 (6 bases). CDR1 and CDR2 from the germline V gene are SSHAT and FNYEAQ (reference sequence). The CDR3 runs to 13 residues.